This TCR beta chain is from a study of T cells in Graves' hyperthyroidism and ophthalmopathy (dated by TCRdb to 2018 to 2020). Regarding the research as a whole: Peripheral blood samples were taken at initial diagnosis, before any treatment was given. A discovery cohort of fewer than 110 patients, 43 with Graves' ophthalmopathy and about 58 with stable Graves' hyperthyroidism, was used to find distinguishing TCR V-J signatures. Whether ophthalmopathy could be predicted prospectively was tested in an independent validation cohort made up of fewer than 20 hyperthyroidism patients plus 17 patients who later progressed to ophthalmopathy. The study also compared thyroid tissue and blood T-cell repertoires from more than 5 Graves' hyperthyroidism patients. After blood sampling, hyperthyroidism patients were treated with methimazole at a starting dose of 30 mg daily, and ophthalmopathy patients were treated with high-dose intravenous methylprednisolone. The approximately 98 discovery patients were randomly divided into training and test sets at a 7:3 ratio. The paper reports TCR Vbeta CDR3 sequencing of some 140 peripheral blood samples: around 45 ophthalmopathy, under 80 hyperthyroidism and some 17 progressor patients. The research as a whole found: No statistical method was used to set the sample size in advance, and investigators knew the group allocation. In cross-validation, a model built on a 13 V-J signature told ophthalmopathy apart from stable hyperthyroidism with under 90% sensitivity and around 81% specificity, and in testing the same model reached 80%/75%. Most expanded thyroid clonotypes (frequency above 0.001) were also detected in blood, suggesting blood repertoires may reflect thyroid immune responses. In validation, the model predicted progression to ophthalmopathy with 65% to 71% sensitivity and less than 80% specificity, a median of 6.5 months before onset.

Hyperthyroidism patients were newly diagnosed, with disease duration under 2 months, and aged 18 to 65 years. Exclusion was applied to patients with uncontrolled infections, other autoimmune diseases, pregnancy or lactation. Diagnoses were based on clinical symptoms, serum thyroxine and TRAb, thyroid ultrasound and orbital computed tomography. For progressor patients, blood was drawn at the first diagnosis of hyperthyroidism, before any ophthalmopathy symptoms had appeared. Ficoll-Paque density gradient centrifugation was used to isolate PBMCs from approximately 10 ml of fresh peripheral blood. Progressor patients were defined as those initially diagnosed with Graves' hyperthyroidism in whom ophthalmopathy developed during follow-up. Trizol reagent was used to extract total RNA, and RNA quality was then checked on an Agilent 2100 Bioanalyzer. The TCR beta CDR3 regions were amplified from the RNA transcripts. The first round of RT-PCR for the TCR CDR3 was performed with the HTBI primer set and the Qiagen OneStep RT-PCR kit. A second multiplex PCR round built the libraries, followed by size selection and purification. Paired-end sequencing of the libraries was performed with 100 bp reads on an Illumina HiSeq2000. Turning to the authors' computational methods: SOAPnuke was used to process the raw data, with reads discarded if the reads contained adapters or uncalled bases, had a mean Phred below 15, or lacked an exact constant-primer or identifier match. High-quality paired reads were merged using COPE v1.2.5, and each unique nucleotide sequence was defined as a clonotype. MiTCR v1.1 was used to align the clonotypes against IMGT TRBV, TRBD and TRBJ reference segments. The analysis included only V-J combinations with a frequency above 0.0001, which together covered about 99% of the repertoires. The TCS score was defined as F50 (clonal expansion) divided by E x V (chaos), with BLOSUM62-based TCRdist calculated between CDR3 peptides within each V-J. Welch's t-statistics and random forest reduced around 520 V-J features to roughly 13, which were used in a naive Bayes classifier (R e1071). TCRdb trimmed public reads at Q25 via fastp, called clones via MiXCR and kept in-frame beta chains. One record per CDR3 amino acid sequence lists the most common genes and DNA. For this entry, the V and J calls and clone size follow TCRdb and not the study's own pipeline. This sample has fewer than 500,000 distinct CDR3 sequences in its table, and roughly 12% of those were observed once. The top ten clones comprise about 20% of the sample.

The V and J ends are trimmed by 5 bases and 2 bases, leaving 19 bases between them. Measured from the cysteine to the phenylalanine, the CDR3 is 16 residues long. Only the CDR3 region is kept as DNA, spanning 48 bases read in frame from base 1. At least ten counts were recorded for this clonotype. The target of this receptor is not known. Base qualities are missing; no much larger clone stands one base away. The V and J segments used are TRBV12-3 or TRBV12-4 and TRBJ2-7, with the D gene tentatively TRBD1 or TRBD2, based on 5 matching bases in each. This TCR derives from a man between 25 and 39 years old with Graves' hyperthyroidism that later progressed to Graves' ophthalmopathy. The sequencing sample was made of blood. The DNA reads TGTGCCAGCAGTGGAGAGCCGGCGACGGGACCCTACGAGCAGTACTTC. The translation is CASSGEPATGPYEQYF.